This entry lists 18 T cell receptor beta chains sequenced from one sample in a study of T cell responses to AZD1222 COVID-19 vaccine. Measured with immunoSEQ multiplex PCR; TCRdb has only the in-frame clones, and not every one. The sample carries about 34,000 clones, approximately 80% recorded once. Sequenced material: peripheral blood, taken 28 days after the second AZD1222 dose. All receptors derive from an adult who received the AZD1222 COVID-19 vaccine.

The rearrangement links TRBV5-1 to TRBJ1-1; D perhaps matches TRBD1 (5 bases). The CDR3 has 15 residues. CDR1 and CDR2 (germline): SGHRS, YFSETQ. Trimming pared 4 bases from V and 1 base from J, leaving 14 bases between. CDR3 region: CASSPLGGGNTEAFF. CDR3 DNA: TGCGCCAGCAGCCCCTTGGGGGGAGGGAACACTGAAGCTTTCTTT. The whole variable domain, filled in from reference TRBV5-1 and TRBJ1-1, reads KAGVTQTPRYLIKTRGQQVTLSCSPISGHRSVSWYQQTPGQGLQFLFEYFSETQRNKGNFPGRFSGRQFSNSRSEMNVSTLELGDSALYLCASSPLGGGNTEAFFGQGTRLTVV.

This clone was seen a few times. The chain recombines TRBV10-1 with TRBJ1-6, with D uncertain. CDR1 and CDR2 (germline): WNHNN, SYGVQD (reference sequence). This CDR3 region has 14 residues. V was shortened by 2 bases and J by 5 bases, with 7 bases between the two germline ends. This CDR3 is CASSEAPDNSPLHF. The CDR3 bases are TGCGCCAGCAGTGAGGCACCTGATAATTCACCCCTCCACTTT.

This chain uses TRBV6-5 with TRBJ1-5; TRBD1 matches at 10 bases. With 6 bases clipped from V and 6 bases from J, the junction kept 5 bases outside the gene matches. The CDR3 is made up of 14 amino acids. Germline CDR1 reads MNHEY; CDR2 reads SVGAGI. CDR3 region: CASRTGGQLQPQHF. CDR3 nucleotide sequence: TGTGCCAGCAGGACAGGGGGCCAGCTTCAGCCCCAGCATTTT.

In its sample, this clone was seen a few times. V gene TRBV19 combines with J gene TRBJ2-5; the match to TRBD1 covers 7 bases. Germline CDR1 reads LNHDA; CDR2 reads SQIVND (reference sequence). V shed 5 bases, J shed 7 bases, and the junction held 10 bases outside the gene matches. The CDR3 runs to 14 residues. The CDR3 nucleotides read TGTGCCAGTAGTCCACGGGACAGACGGTGGACCCAGTACTTC. Translated: CASSPRDRRWTQYF.

There are a few counts of this clone. This chain connects TRBV27 to TRBJ1-6; D remains ambiguous. The CDR3 is 13 amino acids. The V gene's germline CDR1 is MNHEY and CDR2 SMNVEV (reference sequence). The V end lost 2 bases, the J end lost 8 bases, and 7 bases lay between the germline ends. CDR3 coding DNA: TGTGCCAGCAGTTTAAATGCCGATTCACCCCTCCACTTT. This translates into CASSLNADSPLHF.

This sequence joins TRBV6-2 or TRBV6-3 and TRBJ2-1, with D perhaps assigned TRBD1 or TRBD2 (5 bases each). V lost 4 bases, J lost 2 bases, and 12 bases lay in between. The CDR3 extends over 15 amino acids. Per the germline V gene, CDR1 is MNHEY and CDR2 is SVGEGT. Written as DNA, the CDR3 is TGTGCCAGCAGTTCGAGGGACCCAACCTACAATGAGCAGTTCTTC. Its translation is CASSSRDPTYNEQFF.

This clone was recorded once. The rearrangement joins TRBV20-1 to TRBJ2-7; 11 nucleotides align to TRBD2. Germline V gives CDR1 DFQATT, CDR2 SNEGSKA (reference sequence). With V trimmed by 3 bases and J by 4 bases, 2 bases remained unmatched. The CDR3 loop spans 13 amino acids. CDR3 sequence (DNA): TGCAGTGCTAGTCTAGCGGGGGGTTACGAGCAGTACTTC. This gives the protein CSASLAGGYEQYF.

This chain uses TRBV5-6 with TRBJ2-7; 11 nucleotides align to TRBD2. After removal of 1 base from V and 6 bases from J, the junction contained 12 bases not matched to a gene. CDR1 is SGHDT, CDR2 YYEEEE, per germline. CDR3 size: 17 residues. The CDR3 sequence: CASSLRILAGGAAEQYF. The DNA for the CDR3 is TGTGCCAGCAGCTTGAGGATCCTAGCGGGGGGCGCCGCCGAGCAGTACTTC. Supplemented by reference TRBV5-6 and TRBJ2-7, the full variable domain reads DAGVTQSPTHLIKTRGQQVTLRCSPKSGHDTVSWYQQALGQGPQFIFQYYEEEERQRGNFPDRFSGHQFPNYSSELNVNALLLGDSALYLCASSLRILAGGAAEQYFGPGTRLTVT.

This clone was counted a few times. The J gene is TRBJ1-4, the V gene TRBV18; D not resolved. The CDR3 extends over 15 amino acids. The germline V gene encodes CDR1 KGHSH and CDR2 LQKENI. The ends were cut back, 3 bases at V and 0 bases at J, with 8 bases in the middle. The DNA of the CDR3 is TGTGCCAGCTCACCTGAGAAGGCAACTAATGAAAAACTGTTTTTT. Translation: CASSPEKATNEKLFF.

CDR3 loop: CASRTGGTNYGYTF. CDR3 bases: TGTGCCAGCAGGACAGGGGGCACGAACTATGGCTACACCTTC. The chain links TRBV7-2 to TRBJ1-2; 10 nucleotides agree with TRBD1. The CDR3 totals 14 residues. J gave up 2 bases and V 6 bases, and 3 bases lay outside the gene matches. Germline V gene data show CDR1 as SGHTA and CDR2 as FQGNSA.

The genes are TRBV7-2 and TRBJ2-5; 7 nucleotides match TRBD2. The V gene's germline CDR1 is SGHTA and CDR2 FQGNSA. There are 15 residues in the CDR3. The V and J ends lost 0 bases and 4 bases, in that order; junction bases with no gene match: 5. The CDR3 region has the DNA TGTGCCAGCAGCTTAGCGGGAGGGCCGGGAGAGACCCAGTACTTC. Residues: CASSLAGGPGETQYF.

The chain carries TRBV28 and TRBJ2-1, with 7 bases identical to TRBD1. Trimming at V came to 5 bases and at J to 4 bases, leaving 5 bases not matched to a gene. The CDR3 spans 14 residues. The germline gives CDR1 MDHEN, CDR2 SYDVKM. CDR3 in amino acids: CASSDGQVYNEQFF. The CDR3, as DNA: TGTGCCAGCAGTGATGGACAGGTGTACAATGAGCAGTTCTTC.

This clone was counted a few times. The chain has TRBV7-2 and TRBJ2-1; D not certain. CDR1 and CDR2 (germline): SGHTA, FQGNSA. The CDR3 has 12 residues. V was trimmed by 5 bases and J by 4 bases, leaving 6 bases between them. In DNA, the CDR3 is TGTGCCAGCAGCACAAGATACAATGAGCAGTTCTTC. Its translation is CASSTRYNEQFF.

The chain is built from TRBV3-1 (or the pseudogene TRBV3-2) and TRBJ1-2; D not certain. The V end lost 1 base, the J end lost 8 bases, and 8 bases lay between the germline ends. This CDR3 is built from 12 residues. Germline V CDR1 and CDR2: LGHDT, YNNKEL (reference sequence). CDR3 sequence (DNA): TGTGCCAGCAGCCAAGGACCCAGGGGCTACACCTTC. Amino acids: CASSQGPRGYTF.

This rearrangement joins TRBV5-4 to TRBJ1-2; weak D call: TRBD1 (6 bases). There are 13 residues in the CDR3. The germline V gene has CDR1 SGHNT and CDR2 YYREEE (reference sequence). Deletions cut 4 bases from V and 2 bases from J, with 9 bases between. This chain's CDR3 is CASSPDRNYGYTF. DNA for the CDR3: TGTGCCAGCAGCCCGGACAGAAACTATGGCTACACCTTC.

This chain uses TRBV2 with TRBJ1-1; D gene uncertain. Trimming cost V 5 bases and J 1 base, with 8 bases left between them. The CDR3 contains 13 residues. Germline CDR1 SNHLY, CDR2 FYNNEI. CDR3: CASSNTGNTEAFF. The CDR3, as DNA: TGTGCCAGCAGTAATACGGGGAACACTGAAGCTTTCTTT.

The chain is built from TRBV5-1 and TRBJ2-7; D is possibly TRBD1 or TRBD2 (7 bases each). The CDR3 contains 19 residues. V was shortened by 1 base and J by 3 bases, with 26 bases between the two germline ends. Germline lookup yields CDR1 SGHRS and CDR2 YFSETQ. CDR3 in amino acids: CASSLMSGLRGDSNYEQYF. In DNA, the CDR3 is TGCGCCAGCAGCTTGATGTCGGGTCTCCGGGGGGACAGTAACTACGAGCAGTACTTC.

The V and J genes are TRBV4-1 and TRBJ1-5, with D maybe TRBD1 (6 bases). Trimming stripped 0 bases from V and 3 bases from J, with 9 bases between. CDR1 and CDR2 from the germline V gene are MGHRA and YSYEKL. The CDR3 has 15 residues. CDR3 sequence: CASSQDGQYNQPQHF. The CDR3 nucleotides are TGCGCCAGCAGCCAAGATGGACAGTACAATCAGCCCCAGCATTTT.